The 20 T cell receptor beta chains below all came from one sample that was sequenced in a study of T cell changes during pregnancy in multiple sclerosis. Some clones are missing from TCRdb's copy, which holds only in-frame ones; the method was immunoSEQ multiplex PCR. The sample includes 30,000 to 40,000 clones, about 91% of them seen just once. The source was CD8+ T cells from peripheral blood mononuclear cells, collected in the second trimester of pregnancy. These receptors were obtained from a female donor with multiple sclerosis, enrolled in a pregnancy study.

As concerns this clone: This sequence may be a read error, since a much larger clone differs from it by one base. The chain carries TRBV6-6 and TRBJ2-5; 11 bases are shared with TRBD2. Germline CDR1 reads MNHNY; CDR2 reads SVGAGI (reference sequence). This CDR3 comprises 16 residues. The CDR3 bases are TGTGCCGGCAGTTACTCACTAGCGGGAGATTTGGAGACCCAGTACTTC. It specifies CAGSYSLAGDLETQYF.

The J gene is TRBJ2-5, the V gene TRBV9, with 7 bases that match TRBD2. This CDR3 has 14 amino acids. Germline V gene data show CDR1 as SGDLS and CDR2 as YYNGEE. V shed 3 bases, J shed 3 bases, and the junction held 5 bases outside the gene matches. This CDR3 is CASSGGGWKETQYF. The DNA for the CDR3 is TGTGCCAGCAGCGGGGGGGGGTGGAAAGAGACCCAGTACTTC.

The sample holds one count of this clone. The chain is built from TRBV6-5 and TRBJ1-2; D is ambiguous. V was clipped by 0 bases and J by 4 bases, with 6 bases between them. The CDR3 consists of 13 residues. Germline V gene data show CDR1 as MNHEY and CDR2 as SVGAGI. As DNA, the CDR3 is TGTGCCAGCAGTTACTCTTCCTCCTATGGCTACACCTTC. Its protein product is CASSYSSSYGYTF.

The CDR3 is CASRVEPNTEAFF. The CDR3 nucleotides are TGCGCCAGCCGGGTGGAGCCGAACACTGAAGCTTTCTTT. The rearrangement uses TRBV4-1 and TRBJ1-1; the D is unclear. V was cut by 8 bases and J by 1 base, with 11 bases left in between. Per the germline V gene, CDR1 is MGHRA and CDR2 is YSYEKL. The length of the CDR3 is 13 residues.

This clone was recorded at least ten times. The CDR3 bases are TGTGCCAGCAGTGACTACGGGAGGGCCCGAAACATTCAGTACTTC. This gives the protein CASSDYGRARNIQYF. V is TRBV6-1 and J is TRBJ2-4, with TRBD2 matching over 8 bases. Trimming removed 3 bases from V and 6 bases from J; junction bases left unmatched: 7. This CDR3 region has 15 residues. Germline CDR1 reads MNHNS; CDR2 reads SASEGT.

The chain links TRBV7-9 to TRBJ2-3; TRBD1 matches at 8 bases. Germline trimming cut 5 bases from V and 3 bases from J; bases unmatched to any gene: 10. The germline V gene encodes CDR1 SEHNR and CDR2 FQNEAQ (reference sequence). There are 16 residues in the CDR3. CDR3 nucleotides: TGTGCCAGCAGCCTCCGTAGGACAGGGCCGACAGATACGCAGTATTTT. Translating gives CASSLRRTGPTDTQYF. Together with reference TRBV7-9 and TRBJ2-3, the CDR3 gives the full variable domain: DTGVSQNPRHKITKRGQNVTFRCDPISEHNRLYWYRQTLGQGPEFLTYFQNEAQLEKSRLLSDRFSAERPKGSFSTLEIQRTEQGDSAMYLCASSLRRTGPTDTQYFGPGTRLTVL.

About this clone itself: It is likely a read error, because the conserved phenylalanine at the end of the CDR3 is missing. It is unclear where the CDR3 begins or ends on the DNA, so no DNA is shown, and the CDR3 is as TCRdb lists it. The genes are TRBV5-8 and TRBJ1-4. The V gene's germline CDR1 is SGHTS and CDR2 YDEGEE. The CDR3 has 13 residues if both end residues are counted. The CDR3 is CASSLGPGLLRSP.

DNA of the CDR3: TGCAGCGGAGATAGCGGGCTGAGCTCCTACAATGAGCAGTTCTTC. Translated, it gives CSGDSGLSSYNEQFF. This rearrangement joins TRBV29-1 to TRBJ2-1; 7 bases match TRBD2. The germline V gene encodes CDR1 SQVTM and CDR2 ANQGSEA. The CDR3 runs 15 residues. Trimming took 7 bases from V and 0 from J; bases not matched to a gene: 9.

This sequence joins TRBV7-9 and TRBJ2-1; TRBD2 agrees at 7 bases. V gave up 11 bases and J gave up 2 bases; unmatched junction bases: 6. The germline V gene has CDR1 SEHNR and CDR2 FQNEAQ (reference sequence). The CDR3 runs to 13 residues. This CDR3 reads CAFGEGPYNEQFF. The CDR3 DNA is TGTGCCTTTGGGGAGGGGCCCTACAATGAGCAGTTCTTC.

The chain is built from TRBV25-1 and TRBJ1-6, with TRBD1 as a possible D gene (5 bases). V lost 1 base, J lost 10 bases, and 14 bases lay in between. This CDR3 contains 15 residues. Germline V gene lookup returns CDR1 MGHDK and CDR2 SYGVNS. In DNA form, the CDR3 reads TGTGCCAGCAGTGAATGGGGGGAGCGGCGGTCACCCCTCCACTTT. Its translation: CASSEWGERRSPLHF.

The J gene is TRBJ2-5, the V gene TRBV10-3; D call uncertain. The CDR3 totals 13 residues. The germline gives CDR1 ENHRY, CDR2 SYGVKD. Trimming shortened V by 5 bases and J by 1 base, and 8 bases separated the two germline ends. In DNA, the CDR3 is TGTGCCATCAGTCTGGAGCCCCAAGAGACCCAGTACTTC. Translation: CAISLEPQETQYF.

As DNA, the CDR3 is TGTGCCAGCAGCTGGGACAGCTACAATGAGCAGTTCTTC. Protein product: CASSWDSYNEQFF. This sequence joins TRBV7-2 and TRBJ2-1; 7 nucleotides line up with TRBD1. Per the germline V gene, CDR1 is SGHTA and CDR2 is FQGNSA. The CDR3 consists of 13 residues. The V and J ends lost 4 bases and 3 bases, in that order; junction bases with no gene match: 0.

The chain recombines TRBV27 with TRBJ2-7; the D is unclear. The CDR3 has 12 amino acids. Trimming left V 6 bases short and J 0 bases short, with 6 bases between. Looked up from germline, CDR1 is MNHEY and CDR2 is SMNVEV (reference sequence). The CDR3 DNA reads TGTGCCAGCAGCCCGAGCTCCTACGAGCAGTACTTC. Amino acids: CASSPSSYEQYF.

The rearrangement uses TRBV5-6 and TRBJ1-4, with D possibly being TRBD1 (5 bases). Trimming took 4 bases from V and 4 from J, leaving 14 bases between them. Germline V gene data show CDR1 as SGHDT and CDR2 as YYEEEE. The length of the CDR3 is 15 residues. This CDR3 is CASSGNGRGNEKLFF. DNA of the CDR3: TGTGCCAGCAGCGGTAATGGAAGGGGTAATGAAAAACTGTTTTTT.

This chain connects TRBV2 to TRBJ2-1; D possibly corresponds to TRBD2 (6 bases). V was pared by 10 bases and J by 6 bases, with 22 bases between. The CDR3 consists of 15 residues. Germline V gene lookup returns CDR1 SNHLY and CDR2 FYNNEI. The CDR3 DNA is TGTGCCACCCTCGACTCCGGGAGACTCCCCAATGAGCAGTTCTTC. This gives the protein CATLDSGRLPNEQFF.

The chain joins TRBV19 to TRBJ2-1; 11 bases are a match to TRBD2. Germline V lookup: CDR1 LNHDA, CDR2 SQIVND (reference sequence). The CDR3 totals 16 residues. J lost 10 bases, V lost 5 bases, and 13 bases had no gene match. The CDR3 DNA reads TGTGCCAGTAGTCCGGGACTAGCGGAGGAACAACGGGAGCAGTTCTTC. Encoded protein: CASSPGLAEEQREQFF.

The V and J genes are TRBV12-5 and TRBJ1-1, with 8 positions matching TRBD1. This CDR3 has 16 residues. Germline lookup yields CDR1 LGHNT and CDR2 FRNRAP. V gave up 1 base and J gave up 1 base; unmatched junction bases: 5. CDR3 protein: CASGLDPGTGNTEAFF. As DNA, the CDR3 is TGTGCTAGTGGTTTGGACCCCGGGACAGGGAACACTGAAGCTTTCTTT.

The chain recombines TRBV29-1 with TRBJ1-2; D is perhaps TRBD1 (5 bases). Germline loops: CDR1 SQVTM, CDR2 ANQGSEA. The V end lost 3 bases, the J end lost 5 bases, and 10 bases lay between the germline ends. The CDR3 is 12 residues long. In DNA form, the CDR3 reads TGCAGCGTTGATCAGGGTGAATATGGCTACACCTTC. Amino acid sequence: CSVDQGEYGYTF.

The gene calls are TRBV6-4 and TRBJ1-5, with TRBD1 as a possible D gene (5 bases). Germline loops: CDR1 MRHNA, CDR2 SNTAGT. The CDR3 totals 16 residues. V dropped 2 bases and J dropped 2 bases, with 13 bases sitting between them. The CDR3 DNA is TGTGCCAGCAGTGACAGGGCCAGGGCTGGCAATCAGCCCCAGCATTTT. Residues: CASSDRARAGNQPQHF.

The chain is built from TRBV27 and TRBJ2-7; possibly TRBD2 for D (5 bases). The length of the CDR3 is 14 residues. Germline lookup yields CDR1 MNHEY and CDR2 SMNVEV (reference sequence). V was cut by 3 bases and J by 0 bases, with 9 bases left in between. Written as DNA, the CDR3 is TGTGCCAGCAGTTTTGGGAGTACCTCCTACGAGCAGTACTTC. It encodes CASSFGSTSYEQYF.